This TCR beta chain came from a study of cytomegalovirus exposure and HLA in healthy donors. Germline values: CDR1 LGHNA, CDR2 YNFKEQ. The CDR3 covers 16 residues. Trimming took 1 base from V and 10 from J, leaving 20 bases between them. The PCR contained 60 Vbeta and 13 Jbeta primers. Using immunoSEQ multiplex PCR, the repertoire was profiled, and TCRdb retains in-frame clones only, with some absent. The sample holds tens of thousands of clones. The receptor's source is a woman in her thirties in good health and CMV-seropositive. The sequenced sample was PBMCs. The J gene is TRBJ2-1, the V gene TRBV4-2; possibly TRBD2 for D (6 bases). CDR3 region: CASSQVSGDPAAEQFF. For the CDR3, the DNA is TGTGCCAGCAGCCAAGTGTCGGGAGACCCGGCAGCCGAGCAGTTCTTC.